The 22 T cell receptor beta chains presented below share a single source sample, sequenced in a study of CD8 T cells in ankylosing spondylitis. TCRdb fed the 5' RACE reads into MiXCR, producing one record per CDR3 protein. The sample lists roughly 440,000 distinct CDR3 sequences, under 20% occurring once. Their antigen targets remain unknown. Study findings and constraints: What seemed typical of ankylosing spondylitis blood was a TCR beta motif built from roughly eight highly homologous variants.

Sample: blood, either unsorted or a sorted T cell fraction (not recorded which). The receptors derive from a male donor with ankylosing spondylitis.

This sequence joins TRBV5-1 and TRBJ2-1; D may match TRBD1 or TRBD2 (5 bases each). Germline values: CDR1 SGHRS, CDR2 YFSETQ. The CDR3 has 16 amino acids. V was trimmed by 4 bases and J by 2 bases, leaving 16 bases between them. This CDR3 reads CASSPPDPGPYNEQFF. The CDR3 DNA follows: TGCGCCAGCAGCCCTCCGGACCCGGGACCCTACAATGAGCAGTTCTTC.

This rearrangement joins TRBV12-3 or TRBV12-4 to TRBJ1-1, with D unresolved. The V and J ends lost 6 bases and 6 bases respectively, with 17 bases between them. CDR3 length: 14 residues. The CDR3: CASSPPVHSAEAFF. The DNA of the CDR3 is TGTGCCAGCAGCCCTCCGGTGCACTCGGCTGAAGCTTTCTTT.

There are a few counts of this clonotype. The rearrangement uses TRBV20-1 and TRBJ1-1, with TRBD1 matching over 7 bases. The V gene end was trimmed by 6 bases and the J gene end by 1 base; junction bases not matched to a gene: 8. CDR3 length: 14 residues. CDR1 is DFQATT and CDR2 is SNEGSKA in the germline V gene (reference sequence). The CDR3 DNA follows: TGCAGTGCCAACGACAGGGTTGGGAACACTGAAGCTTTCTTT. Translation: CSANDRVGNTEAFF.

V usage is TRBV6-1 and J usage is TRBJ2-1; TRBD1 matches at 11 bases. This CDR3 region has 16 residues. Germline assignment: CDR1 MNHNS and CDR2 SASEGT. The V segment lost 7 bases and the J segment 7 bases; nucleotides outside the gene matches: 12. CDR3 DNA sequence: TGTGCCAGCACCCCGGTCGGGACAGGGGGTTGGAATGAGCAGTTCTTC. As protein: CASTPVGTGGWNEQFF.

Only a few counts were recorded for this clonotype. J is TRBJ1-5 and V is TRBV5-5; D is undetermined. V was shortened by 4 bases and J by 0 bases, with 8 bases between the two germline ends. This CDR3 has 14 amino acids. Looked up from germline, CDR1 is SGHKS and CDR2 is YYEKEE (reference sequence). CDR3 amino acids: CASSPQISNQPQHF. For the CDR3, the DNA is TGTGCCAGCAGCCCTCAGATTAGCAATCAGCCCCAGCATTTT.

This clonotype has a handful of counts. The chain links TRBV6-1 to TRBJ2-3, with TRBD1 matching over 8 bases. The CDR3 is 17 residues long. The germline V gene has CDR1 MNHNS and CDR2 SASEGT. V gave up 4 bases and J gave up 6 bases; unmatched junction bases: 15. The DNA for the CDR3 is TGTGCCAGCAGTGCACGGACCGGGACAGGATTCACGGATACGCAGTATTTT. This gives the protein CASSARTGTGFTDTQYF.

This clonotype was detected only a few times. The J gene is TRBJ2-1, the V gene TRBV5-1; tentatively, D is TRBD2 (5 bases). V was shortened by 4 bases and J by 4 bases, with 15 bases between the two germline ends. Germline V lookup: CDR1 SGHRS, CDR2 YFSETQ. The CDR3 runs 15 residues. DNA for the CDR3: TGCGCCAGCAGCCAGGACGGAGGATCATACAATGAGCAGTTCTTC. It is translated as CASSQDGGSYNEQFF.

This clonotype was recorded a few times. The chain has TRBV5-5 and TRBJ2-2; D possibly corresponds to TRBD1 (6 bases). The CDR3 totals 16 residues. The V gene's germline CDR1 is SGHKS and CDR2 YYEKEE (reference sequence). V was clipped by 0 bases and J by 3 bases, with 12 bases between them. CDR3 in amino acids: CASSLVQGLYTGELFF. The CDR3 nucleotides are TGTGCCAGCAGCTTGGTCCAGGGGTTATACACCGGGGAGCTGTTTTTT.

The chain combines TRBV20-1 with TRBJ2-1; D uncertain. V lost 1 base and J 8 bases, leaving 12 bases between the germline ends. The CDR3 loop spans 13 amino acids. Germline CDR1 and CDR2: DFQATT and SNEGSKA (reference sequence). The CDR3 DNA is TGCAGTGCTAGAGGTTGGCTTAGTGATGAGCAGTTCTTC. Translated: CSARGWLSDEQFF.

This clonotype was counted a few times. V usage is TRBV5-1 and J usage is TRBJ2-3; 9 bases line up with TRBD2. CDR3 length: 15 amino acids. CDR1 and CDR2 (germline): SGHRS, YFSETQ. The V gene end was trimmed by 1 base and the J gene end by 5 bases; junction bases not matched to a gene: 5. The CDR3 sequence is CASSLRGSGRDTQYF. The CDR3 DNA follows: TGCGCCAGCAGCTTGAGGGGTAGCGGGAGAGATACGCAGTATTTT.

This clonotype was observed a handful of times. The chain links TRBV6-1 to TRBJ1-1, with a possible D match to TRBD1 (5 bases). This CDR3 region has 13 residues. Germline CDR1 MNHNS, CDR2 SASEGT. V was cut by 6 bases and J by 6 bases, with 14 bases left in between. CDR3 sequence: CASRGDGLAEAFF. CDR3 coding DNA: TGTGCCAGCAGAGGGGATGGGCTCGCTGAAGCTTTCTTT.

This clonotype was observed a few times. This chain uses TRBV29-1 with TRBJ2-7; 9 nucleotides match TRBD2. V was clipped by 4 bases and J by 8 bases; unmatched bases: 6. The CDR3 contains 12 residues. Germline CDR1 SQVTM, CDR2 ANQGSEA. DNA for the CDR3: TGCAGCGTTGTTCTAGCGGGACTACAGCAGTACTTC. This codes for CSVVLAGLQQYF.

The chain recombines TRBV4-2 with TRBJ1-1; maybe TRBD1 (6 bases). The V gene lost 0 bases and the J gene lost 1 base, with 9 bases spanning the gap. There are 15 residues in the CDR3. CDR1 and CDR2 from the germline V gene are LGHNA and YNFKEQ. The DNA for the CDR3 is TGTGCCAGCAGCCAAGAGTTAGGGGGGAACACTGAAGCTTTCTTT. It encodes CASSQELGGNTEAFF.

This clonotype was detected a few times. The J gene is TRBJ2-2, the V gene TRBV5-6; the match to TRBD2 covers 7 bases. The CDR3 extends over 16 amino acids. With V trimmed by 2 bases and J by 3 bases, 7 bases remained unmatched. Germline CDR1 reads SGHDT; CDR2 reads YYEEEE. The CDR3 reads CASSFERESYTGELFF. Here the CDR3 DNA reads TGTGCCAGCAGCTTTGAGCGGGAATCTTACACCGGGGAGCTGTTTTTT.

This clonotype was seen a handful of times. J is TRBJ1-3 and V is TRBV4-1, with 9 bases aligning to TRBD1. Germline CDR1 and CDR2: MGHRA and YSYEKL. The CDR3 sequence is 15 residues long. J was trimmed by 8 bases and V by 2 bases; bases with no gene match: 7. CDR3 sequence reads: CASSQPRTGDHTIYF. In DNA form, the CDR3 reads TGCGCCAGCAGCCAACCACGGACAGGGGATCACACCATATATTTT.

The chain has TRBV6-5 and TRBJ1-1; 10 bases map to TRBD1. J gave up 4 bases and V 7 bases, and 6 bases lay outside the gene matches. The CDR3 extends over 14 amino acids. Germline V gives CDR1 MNHEY, CDR2 SVGAGI. CDR3 coding DNA: TGTGCCAGCAATTCCGGGACAGGGGCCACTGAAGCTTTCTTT. It specifies CASNSGTGATEAFF.

A note on this clonotype: Likely a read error: the CDR3 ends without its conserved phenylalanine or tryptophan. The chain employs TRBV12-3 or TRBV12-4 and TRBJ1-5, with TRBD1 as a possible D gene (5 bases). The CDR3 covers 12 residues. Trimming cost V 5 bases and J 7 bases, with 9 bases left between them. The CDR3 DNA sequence: TGTGCCAGCAGTGGGGGGGAGCAGCCCCAGCATCTT. Encoded protein: CASSGGEQPQHL.

V and J are TRBV5-1 and TRBJ2-7, with 7 bases that match TRBD1. CDR3 length: 19 amino acids. From germline, CDR1 is SGHRS and CDR2 YFSETQ. Trimming at V came to 4 bases and at J to 7 bases, leaving 26 bases not matched to a gene. As DNA, the CDR3 is TGCGCCAGCAGCCTGAGACCGGACAGGAGTCTGACACGCGTGGGAGAGCAGTACTTC. Its protein is CASSLRPDRSLTRVGEQYF. The whole variable domain, filled in from reference TRBV5-1 and TRBJ2-7, reads KAGVTQTPRYLIKTRGQQVTLSCSPISGHRSVSWYQQTPGQGLQFLFEYFSETQRNKGNFPGRFSGRQFSNSRSEMNVSTLELGDSALYLCASSLRPDRSLTRVGEQYFGPGTRLTVT.

J is TRBJ1-2 and V is TRBV9; D may be TRBD1 (6 bases). Trimming left V 3 bases short and J 2 bases short, with 14 bases between. The length of the CDR3 is 15 residues. CDR1 is SGDLS and CDR2 is YYNGEE in the germline V gene. The DNA for the CDR3 is TGTGCCAGCAGCGATTCTGACAGGATCAACTATGGCTACACCTTC. It encodes CASSDSDRINYGYTF.

This clonotype was found a few times. This chain joins TRBV15 and TRBJ1-6; 9 positions match TRBD1. V lost 6 bases, J lost 10 bases, and 10 bases stayed unmatched. Germline CDR1 is LNHNV and CDR2 is YYDKDF (reference sequence). This CDR3 has 15 residues. This CDR3 reads CATRADRTGVSPLHF. CDR3 in DNA: TGTGCCACCAGAGCGGACCGGACAGGGGTATCACCCCTCCACTTT.

This clonotype appeared a few times. CDR3 sequence reads: CASSLPNQAGTETQYF. CDR3 in DNA: TGTGCCAGCAGCTTACCGAACCAGGCAGGGACAGAGACCCAGTACTTC. This chain uses TRBV7-6 with TRBJ2-5, with D perhaps matching TRBD1 or TRBD2 (5 bases each). The V and J ends lost 2 bases and 4 bases respectively, with 17 bases between them. This CDR3 has 16 amino acids. CDR1 and CDR2 (germline): SGHVS, FNYEAQ.

Ten or more counts support this clonotype. V and J are TRBV5-1 and TRBJ1-5, with 8 bases lining up with TRBD1. The CDR3 totals 15 residues. V dropped 0 bases and J dropped 3; count of bases not matched to a gene: 2. Germline values: CDR1 SGHRS, CDR2 YFSETQ. The CDR3 nucleotides are TGCGCCAGCAGCTTGGACAGGGGGGACAATCAGCCCCAGCATTTT. Its protein is CASSLDRGDNQPQHF.